This T cell receptor beta chain comes out of a study of shared clonotypes between healthy human individuals. As to this clone: Its specificity is unknown.

Assay runs were performed at deep level. The repertoire was sequenced with immunoSEQ multiplex PCR; TCRdb's copy has only in-frame clones and lacks some. Of 2,500,000 or so clones in the sample, about nine tenths were seen once. Study-level findings and limits: What naive subsets generally showed was a larger estimated richness than memory subsets showed.

The trim removed 8 bases at V and 1 base at J, leaving 5 bases unmatched. The germline CDR1 and CDR2 sequences are MNHNS and SASEGT. The CDR3 sequence is 13 residues long. The sequencing sample was made of naive CD4+ T cells from PBMCs. Indicated subset: CD45RA+ positively selected. V usage is TRBV6-1 and J usage is TRBJ2-7, with TRBD1 matching over 7 bases. The clonotype originates from a man in his late teens or twenties in good health. Some clones in this sample may be carry-over from other donors' samples. DNA of the CDR3: TGTGCCAGCGACAGGGAACCTTCCTACGAGCAGTACTTC. It yields the protein CASDREPSYEQYF.